The 14 T cell receptor beta chains given below trace back to one sample, sequenced in a study of blood T cell repertoires in COVID-19. Profiled with immunoSEQ multiplex PCR; TCRdb holds only in-frame clones, not every one. The sample has about 480,000 clones, roughly 88% seen once. The sequencing sample was made of PBMCs or T cells enriched from blood (not recorded which). These receptor sequences come from a woman in her 40s who had recovered from COVID-19.

The chain's CDR3 is CASSRWTGMNTGELFF. The CDR3 DNA follows: TGTGCCAGCAGCCGCTGGACAGGGATGAACACCGGGGAGCTGTTTTTT. This sequence joins TRBV14 and TRBJ2-2; TRBD1 agrees at 8 bases. V was pared by 4 bases and J by 1 base, with 5 bases of the junction left unmatched. CDR3 size: 16 residues. Germline V gene sequence: CDR1 SGHDN, CDR2 FVKESK.

The chain couples TRBV9 to TRBJ2-5, with 11 nucleotides matching TRBD2. The germline gives CDR1 SGDLS, CDR2 YYNGEE. V was clipped by 7 bases and J by 3 bases; unmatched bases: 2. The length of the CDR3 is 13 residues. The CDR3 loop is CASGSGREETQYF. In nucleotides, the CDR3 is TGTGCCAGCGGTAGCGGGAGGGAAGAGACCCAGTACTTC. Looking up the rest from reference TRBV9 and TRBJ2-5 gives the full variable domain: DSGVTQTPKHLITATGQRVTLRCSPRSGDLSVYWYQQSLDQGLQFLIQYYNGEERAKGNILERFSAQQFPDLHSELNLSSLELGDSALYFCASGSGREETQYFGPGTRLLVL.

The gene calls are TRBV7-9 and TRBJ1-1; weak D call: TRBD1 (5 bases). Germline V lookup: CDR1 SEHNR, CDR2 FQNEAQ (reference sequence). The CDR3 sequence is 15 residues long. The V gene lost 1 base and the J gene lost 3 bases, with 12 bases spanning the gap. The CDR3 bases are TGTGCCAGCAGCTTAGTTAATATGACAGACACTGAAGCTTTCTTT. This sequence encodes CASSLVNMTDTEAFF.

The chain employs TRBV5-1 and TRBJ1-1; tentatively, D is TRBD1 (6 bases). Germline V gene sequence: CDR1 SGHRS, CDR2 YFSETQ. V was trimmed by 4 bases and J by 1 base, leaving 11 bases between them. This CDR3 is built from 14 residues. CDR3 sequence reads: CASSKTTGNTEAFF. CDR3 bases: TGCGCCAGCAGCAAAACGACAGGGAACACTGAAGCTTTCTTT. Combining the CDR3 with reference TRBV5-1 and TRBJ1-1 gives the whole variable domain KAGVTQTPRYLIKTRGQQVTLSCSPISGHRSVSWYQQTPGQGLQFLFEYFSETQRNKGNFPGRFSGRQFSNSRSEMNVSTLELGDSALYLCASSKTTGNTEAFFGQGTRLTVV.

This chain links TRBV6-2 or TRBV6-3 with TRBJ1-5; weak D call: TRBD1 (6 bases). Germline assignment: CDR1 MNHEY and CDR2 SVGEGT. V was pared by 5 bases and J by 5 bases, with 16 bases between. The CDR3 runs to 15 residues. CDR3 amino acids: CASSRARGLHQPQHF. For the CDR3, the DNA is TGTGCCAGCAGTCGGGCCAGGGGTTTGCATCAGCCCCAGCATTTT.

The chain carries TRBV5-8 and TRBJ1-1; D not certain. CDR3 length: 13 residues. With 1 base removed from V and 5 bases from J, the gap between germline ends came to 9 bases. In germline, CDR1 is SGHTS, CDR2 YDEGEE. The CDR3 DNA reads as TGTGCCAGCAGCTTGTTGGCGGAAACTGAAGCTTTCTTT. Translating it yields CASSLLAETEAFF.

The CDR3 is CASSKSTSGITDTQYF. The CDR3 DNA reads TGTGCCAGCAGCAAATCGACTAGCGGGATCACAGATACGCAGTATTTT. The gene calls are TRBV21-1 and TRBJ2-3; TRBD2, the D gene given by the table, was not confirmed from the DNA. TRBV21-1 is assigned pseudogene status. The CDR3 consists of 16 residues.

The V call is TRBV6-5, the J call TRBJ2-5; D is uncertain. V was cut by 2 bases and J by 3 bases, with 7 bases left in between. CDR1 is MNHEY and CDR2 is SVGAGI in the germline V gene. The CDR3 is 13 amino acids. The CDR3 protein is CASSYGTEETQYF. The CDR3, as DNA: TGTGCCAGCAGTTACGGTACAGAAGAGACCCAGTACTTC.

The V and J genes are TRBV5-5 and TRBJ2-6, with a weak D call TRBD2 (5 bases). Germline values: CDR1 SGHKS, CDR2 YYEKEE (reference sequence). This CDR3 region has 14 residues. Trimming shortened V by 0 bases and J by 10 bases, and 11 bases separated the two germline ends. CDR3 nucleotides: TGTGCCAGCAGCTTGGAAGATGTAGCGAACGTCCTGACTTTC. As protein: CASSLEDVANVLTF.

The gene calls are TRBV18 and TRBJ1-1, with 7 bases aligning to TRBD1. V dropped 3 bases and J dropped 3; count of bases not matched to a gene: 4. Germline values: CDR1 KGHSH, CDR2 LQKENI. This CDR3 spans 14 amino acids. The CDR3 region has the DNA TGTGCCAGCTCACCTGACAGGGTCTACACTGAAGCTTTCTTT. Translated: CASSPDRVYTEAFF.

The chain employs TRBV7-2 and TRBJ1-2; 9 bases agree with TRBD1. Germline values: CDR1 SGHTA, CDR2 FQGNSA. The V gene end was trimmed by 1 base and the J gene end by 3 bases; junction bases not matched to a gene: 6. This CDR3 is built from 16 residues. The DNA for the CDR3 is TGTGCCAGCAGCTTAGGCCCACAGGGGGCTTACTATGGCTACACCTTC. This gives the protein CASSLGPQGAYYGYTF.

The chain combines TRBV23-1 with TRBJ2-7; 10 nucleotides line up with TRBD2. TRBV23-1 is an ORF, with its function uncertain. The ends lost 2 bases at V and 5 bases at J; junction bases unmatched: 12. This CDR3 is built from 17 residues. The DNA for the CDR3 is TGCGCCAGCAGTCAACGCCTTGGTCTAGCGGGAGTTGACGAGCAGTACTTC. This sequence encodes CASSQRLGLAGVDEQYF.

This clone was seen a handful of times. The chain employs TRBV19 and TRBJ2-7; 10 bases match TRBD1. CDR3 length: 15 amino acids. The V segment lost 2 bases and the J segment 3 bases; nucleotides outside the gene matches: 4. Germline CDR1 is LNHDA and CDR2 is SQIVND (reference sequence). CDR3 protein: CASSIPGTGDYEQYF. The CDR3 DNA follows: TGTGCCAGTAGTATACCGGGGACAGGGGACTACGAGCAGTACTTC. The complete variable domain, with remaining parts taken from reference TRBV19 and TRBJ2-7, reads DGGITQSPKYLFRKEGQNVTLSCEQNLNHDAMYWYRQDPGQGLRLIYYSQIVNDFQKGDIAEGYSVSREKKESFPLTVTSAQKNPTAFYLCASSIPGTGDYEQYFGPGTRLTVT.

The chain has TRBV6-5 and TRBJ2-3; 10 bases fit TRBD1. V shed 5 bases, J shed 15 bases, and the junction held 8 bases outside the gene matches. This CDR3 contains 12 residues. Germline loops: CDR1 MNHEY, CDR2 SVGAGI. The CDR3 reads CASSPGQGGHYF. The CDR3 DNA is TGTGCCAGCAGTCCTGGACAGGGGGGGCATTATTTT.